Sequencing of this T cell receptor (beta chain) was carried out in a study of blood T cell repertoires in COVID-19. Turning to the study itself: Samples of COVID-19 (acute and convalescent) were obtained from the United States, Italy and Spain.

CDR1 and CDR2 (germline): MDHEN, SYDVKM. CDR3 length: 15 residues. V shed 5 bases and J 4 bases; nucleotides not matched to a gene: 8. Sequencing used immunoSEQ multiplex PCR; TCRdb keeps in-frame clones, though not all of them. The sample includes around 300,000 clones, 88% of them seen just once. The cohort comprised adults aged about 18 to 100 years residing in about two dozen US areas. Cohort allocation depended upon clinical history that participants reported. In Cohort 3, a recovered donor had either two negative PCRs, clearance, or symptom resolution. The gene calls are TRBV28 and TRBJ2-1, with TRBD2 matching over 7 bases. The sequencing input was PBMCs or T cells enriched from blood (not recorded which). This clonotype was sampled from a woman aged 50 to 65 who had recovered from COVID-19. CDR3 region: CASSQLGEGYNEQFF. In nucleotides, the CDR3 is TGTGCCAGCAGTCAATTGGGGGAGGGTTACAATGAGCAGTTCTTC.